This record concerns one T cell receptor beta chain sequence. Per the study methods: Quantification of nucleated cells was approximated via reference gene primer amplification. Method: immunoSEQ multiplex PCR; TCRdb's copy keeps in-frame clones and lacks some. D and trimming were read from the DNA, whereas the V and J calls and clone size are those reported in that table. This table holds about 190,000 clones, 90% found once. The data derive from a study of blood T cell repertoires in COVID-19. Across the study: The United States, Italy and Spain provided the acute and convalescent COVID-19 samples. Sources were T cells, B-cell-depleted T cells, or PBMCs; the material itself was cDNA or gDNA.

V was pared by 6 bases and J by 2 bases, with 4 bases of the junction left unmatched. The CDR3 has 13 residues. CDR1 is MGHDK and CDR2 is SYGVNS in the germline V gene. This chain uses TRBV25-1 with TRBJ2-7; 7 bases are a match to TRBD1. The TCR originated in a man in his fifties or sixties with acute or convalescent COVID-19. Sequences were obtained from peripheral blood. CDR3 sequence (DNA): TGTGCCAGCAGCCCGACAGGGACCTACGAGCAGTACGTC. It is translated as CASSPTGTYEQYV.